This T cell receptor (beta chain) was found in a study of OX40 agonist ivuxolimab in advanced cancers. Method: immunoSEQ multiplex PCR; TCRdb's copy keeps in-frame clones and lacks some. Among approximately 77,000 clones listed, approximately 80% were seen once. The sample here was CD4+ or CD8+ T cells sorted from blood, taken in a trial of the OX40 agonist ivuxolimab. The sequence was collected from an adult with an advanced solid tumor such as melanoma, head and neck, liver or kidney cancer.

DNA of the CDR3: TGTGCCAGCAGCCAAGCGGGAGAGGGGGCGTTAAAAAACTATGGCTACACCTTC. It yields the protein CASSQAGEGALKNYGYTF. The J gene is TRBJ1-2, the V gene TRBV14; 7 bases align to TRBD1. V was clipped by 1 base and J by 2 bases; unmatched bases: 13. Per the germline V gene, CDR1 is SGHDN and CDR2 is FVKESK. The CDR3 has 18 residues.